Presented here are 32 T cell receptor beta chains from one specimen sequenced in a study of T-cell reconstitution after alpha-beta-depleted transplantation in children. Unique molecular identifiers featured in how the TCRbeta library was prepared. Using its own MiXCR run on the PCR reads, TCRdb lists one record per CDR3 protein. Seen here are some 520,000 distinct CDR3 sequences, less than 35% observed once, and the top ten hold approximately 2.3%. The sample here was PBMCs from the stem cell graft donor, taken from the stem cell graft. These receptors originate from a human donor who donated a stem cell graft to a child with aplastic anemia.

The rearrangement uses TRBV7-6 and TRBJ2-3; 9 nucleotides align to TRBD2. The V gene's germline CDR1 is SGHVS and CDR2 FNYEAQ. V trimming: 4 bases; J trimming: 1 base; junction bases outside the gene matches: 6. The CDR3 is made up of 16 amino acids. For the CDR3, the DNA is TGTGCCAGCAGCTCACTACTAGCGGGCGGCACAGATACGCAGTATTTT. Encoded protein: CASSSLLAGGTDTQYF.

CDR3 protein: CASSLPGPGELFF. For the CDR3, the DNA is TGTGCCAGCAGTTTACCGGGACCCGGGGAGCTGTTTTTT. V gene TRBV27 combines with J gene TRBJ2-2; D assignment may be TRBD1 or TRBD2 (5 bases each). Trimming took off 2 bases at V and 6 bases at J, with 7 bases between the two ends. This CDR3 comprises 13 residues. Germline V gene lookup returns CDR1 MNHEY and CDR2 SMNVEV (reference sequence).

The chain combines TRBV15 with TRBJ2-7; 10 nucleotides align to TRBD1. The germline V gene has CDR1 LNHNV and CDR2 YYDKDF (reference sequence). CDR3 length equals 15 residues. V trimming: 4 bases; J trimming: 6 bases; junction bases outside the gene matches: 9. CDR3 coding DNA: TGTGCCACCAGCACGACCGGGACAGGGGACGCCGAGCAGTACTTC. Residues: CATSTTGTGDAEQYF.

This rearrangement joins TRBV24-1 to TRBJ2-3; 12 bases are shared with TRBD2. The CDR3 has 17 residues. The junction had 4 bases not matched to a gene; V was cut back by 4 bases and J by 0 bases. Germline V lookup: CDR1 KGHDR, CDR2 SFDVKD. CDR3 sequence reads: CATSEYGTSGSTDTQYF. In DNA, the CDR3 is TGTGCCACCAGTGAATACGGGACTAGCGGGAGCACAGATACGCAGTATTTT.

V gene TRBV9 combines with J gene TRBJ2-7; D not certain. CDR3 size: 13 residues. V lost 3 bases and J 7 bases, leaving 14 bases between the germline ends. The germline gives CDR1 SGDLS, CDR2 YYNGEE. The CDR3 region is CASSEGSRREQYF. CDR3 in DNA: TGTGCCAGCAGCGAGGGCTCCCGGAGAGAGCAGTACTTC.

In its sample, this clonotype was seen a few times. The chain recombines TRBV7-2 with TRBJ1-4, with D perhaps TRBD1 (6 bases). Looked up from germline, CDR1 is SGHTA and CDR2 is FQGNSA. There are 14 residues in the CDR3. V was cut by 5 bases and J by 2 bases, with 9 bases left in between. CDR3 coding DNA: TGTGCCAGCAGCCACAGGGTTACTAATGAAAAACTGTTTTTT. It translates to CASSHRVTNEKLFF.

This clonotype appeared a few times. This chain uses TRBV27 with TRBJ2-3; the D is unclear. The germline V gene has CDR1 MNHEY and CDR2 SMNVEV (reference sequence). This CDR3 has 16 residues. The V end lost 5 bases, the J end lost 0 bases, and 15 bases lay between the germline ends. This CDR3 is CASSASGPYSTDTQYF. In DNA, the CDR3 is TGTGCCAGCAGTGCCTCCGGGCCGTACAGCACAGATACGCAGTATTTT.

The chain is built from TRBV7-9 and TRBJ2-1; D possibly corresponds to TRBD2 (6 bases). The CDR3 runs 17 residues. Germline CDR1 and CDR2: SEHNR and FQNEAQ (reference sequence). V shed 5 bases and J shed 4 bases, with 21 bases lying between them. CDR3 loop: CASSPPPGDRAYNEQFF. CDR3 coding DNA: TGTGCCAGCAGCCCCCCTCCGGGAGATCGGGCTTACAATGAGCAGTTCTTC. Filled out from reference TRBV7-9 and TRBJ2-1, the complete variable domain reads DTGVSQNPRHKITKRGQNVTFRCDPISEHNRLYWYRQTLGQGPEFLTYFQNEAQLEKSRLLSDRFSAERPKGSFSTLEIQRTEQGDSAMYLCASSPPPGDRAYNEQFFGPGTRLTVL.

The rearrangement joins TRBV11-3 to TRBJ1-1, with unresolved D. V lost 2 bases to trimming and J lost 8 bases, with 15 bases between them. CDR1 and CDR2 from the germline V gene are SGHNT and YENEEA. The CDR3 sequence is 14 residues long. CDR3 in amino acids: CASSLSARTTEAFF. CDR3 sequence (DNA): TGTGCCAGCAGCTTAAGTGCGCGCACGACAGAAGCTTTCTTT.

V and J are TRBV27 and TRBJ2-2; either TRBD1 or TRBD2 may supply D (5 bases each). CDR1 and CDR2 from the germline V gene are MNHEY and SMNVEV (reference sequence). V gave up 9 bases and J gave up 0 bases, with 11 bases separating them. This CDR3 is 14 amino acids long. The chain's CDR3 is CASLRGPNTGELFF. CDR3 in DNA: TGTGCCAGTTTAAGGGGACCGAACACCGGGGAGCTGTTTTTT.

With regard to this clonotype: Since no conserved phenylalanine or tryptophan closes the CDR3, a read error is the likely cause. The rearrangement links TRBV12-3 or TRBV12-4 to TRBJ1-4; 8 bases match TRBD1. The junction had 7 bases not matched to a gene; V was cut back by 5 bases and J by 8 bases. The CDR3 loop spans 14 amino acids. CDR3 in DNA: TGTGCCAGCAGTCCCCGGACAGGGAGGGAAAAACTGTTTTTG. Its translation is CASSPRTGREKLFL.

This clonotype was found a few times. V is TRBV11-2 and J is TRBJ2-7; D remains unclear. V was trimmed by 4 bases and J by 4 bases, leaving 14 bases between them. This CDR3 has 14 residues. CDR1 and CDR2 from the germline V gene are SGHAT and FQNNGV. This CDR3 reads CASSSHRGPYEQYV. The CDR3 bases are TGTGCCAGCAGCTCCCACCGAGGACCGTACGAGCAGTACGTC.

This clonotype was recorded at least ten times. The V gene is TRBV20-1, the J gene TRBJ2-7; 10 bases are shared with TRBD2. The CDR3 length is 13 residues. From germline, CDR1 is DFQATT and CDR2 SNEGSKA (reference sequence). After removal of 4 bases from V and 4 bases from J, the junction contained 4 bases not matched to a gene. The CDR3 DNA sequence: TGCAGTGCTACTAGCGGGAGTTTTTACGAGCAGTACTTC. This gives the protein CSATSGSFYEQYF.

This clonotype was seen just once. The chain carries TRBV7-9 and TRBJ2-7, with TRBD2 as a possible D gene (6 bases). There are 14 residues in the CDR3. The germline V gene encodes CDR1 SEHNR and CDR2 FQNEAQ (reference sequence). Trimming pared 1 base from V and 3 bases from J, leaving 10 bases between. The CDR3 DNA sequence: TGTGCCAGCAGCTTAGATGGGGGGTTCTACGAGCAGTACTTC. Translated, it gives CASSLDGGFYEQYF.

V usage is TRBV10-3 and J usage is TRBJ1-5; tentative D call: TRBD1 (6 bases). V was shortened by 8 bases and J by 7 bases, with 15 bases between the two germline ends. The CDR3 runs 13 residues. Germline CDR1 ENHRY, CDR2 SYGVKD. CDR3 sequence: CAIQQGLRQPQHF. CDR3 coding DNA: TGTGCCATCCAACAGGGATTGAGGCAGCCCCAGCATTTT.

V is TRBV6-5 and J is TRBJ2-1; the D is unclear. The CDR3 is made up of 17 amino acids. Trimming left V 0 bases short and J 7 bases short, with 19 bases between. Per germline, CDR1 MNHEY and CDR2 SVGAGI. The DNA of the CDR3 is TGTGCCAGCAGTTACTCCCTAAGGGCATTAATTTTTAATGAGCAGTTCTTC. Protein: CASSYSLRALIFNEQFF.

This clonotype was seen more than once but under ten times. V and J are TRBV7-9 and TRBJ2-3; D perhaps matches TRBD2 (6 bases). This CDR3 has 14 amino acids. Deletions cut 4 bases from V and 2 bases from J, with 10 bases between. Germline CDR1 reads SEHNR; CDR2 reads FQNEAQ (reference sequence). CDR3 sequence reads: CASSSLADTDTQYF. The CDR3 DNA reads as TGTGCCAGCAGCTCCTTAGCGGACACAGATACGCAGTATTTT.

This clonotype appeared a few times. The CDR3 loop is CASSLGTEGETQYF. DNA of the CDR3: TGCGCCAGCAGCTTGGGAACAGAGGGGGAGACCCAGTACTTC. V usage is TRBV5-1 and J usage is TRBJ2-5, with D perhaps being TRBD1 or TRBD2 (5 bases each). The CDR3 length is 14 residues. CDR1 is SGHRS and CDR2 is YFSETQ in the germline V gene. Between the trimmed V and J ends, which lost 0 bases and 5 bases, there was a span of 11 bases.

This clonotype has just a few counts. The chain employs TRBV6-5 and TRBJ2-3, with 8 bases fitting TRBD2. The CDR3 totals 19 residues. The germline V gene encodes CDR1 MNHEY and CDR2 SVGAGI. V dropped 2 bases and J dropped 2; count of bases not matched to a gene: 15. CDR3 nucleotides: TGTGCCAGCAGTTACCGAGTAGGAAACGGGAGGGATACCACAGATACGCAGTATTTT. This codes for CASSYRVGNGRDTTDTQYF.

The CDR3 sequence is CASSQAGGPYGYTF. The DNA of the CDR3 is TGCGCCAGCAGCCAAGCTGGGGGTCCCTATGGCTACACCTTC. The rearrangement links TRBV4-3 to TRBJ1-2, with D maybe TRBD1 (5 bases). This CDR3 has 14 residues. Trimming pared 1 base from V and 4 bases from J, leaving 10 bases between. Germline V gene lookup returns CDR1 LGHNA and CDR2 YSLEER.

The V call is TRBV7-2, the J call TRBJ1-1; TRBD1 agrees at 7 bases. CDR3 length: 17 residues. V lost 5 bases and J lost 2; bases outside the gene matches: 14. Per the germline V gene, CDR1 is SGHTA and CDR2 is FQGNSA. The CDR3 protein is CASSQRDSRKENTEAFF. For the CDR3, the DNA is TGTGCCAGCAGCCAGCGGGACAGCCGAAAAGAAAACACTGAAGCTTTCTTT.

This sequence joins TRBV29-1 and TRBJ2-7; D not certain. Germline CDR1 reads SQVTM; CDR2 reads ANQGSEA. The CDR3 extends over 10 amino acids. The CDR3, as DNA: TGCCCAGCTAGCTCCTACGAGCAGTACTTC. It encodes CPASSYEQYF.

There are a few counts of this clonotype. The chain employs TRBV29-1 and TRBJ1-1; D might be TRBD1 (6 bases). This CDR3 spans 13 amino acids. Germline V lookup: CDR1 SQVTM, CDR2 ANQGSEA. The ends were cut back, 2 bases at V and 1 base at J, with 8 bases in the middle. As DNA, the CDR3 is TGCAGCGTTGAAACAGGGCCGAACACTGAAGCTTTCTTT. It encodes CSVETGPNTEAFF.

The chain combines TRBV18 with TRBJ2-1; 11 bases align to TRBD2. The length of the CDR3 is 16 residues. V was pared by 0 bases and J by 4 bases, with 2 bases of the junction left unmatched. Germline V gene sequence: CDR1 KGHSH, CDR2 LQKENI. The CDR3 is CASSPPGTSGYNEQFF. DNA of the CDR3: TGTGCCAGCTCACCACCGGGGACTAGCGGTTACAATGAGCAGTTCTTC. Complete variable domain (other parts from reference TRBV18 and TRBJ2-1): NAGVMQNPRHLVRRRGQEARLRCSPMKGHSHVYWYRQLPEEGLKFMVYLQKENIIDESGMPKERFSAEFPKEGPSILRIQQVVRGDSAAYFCASSPPGTSGYNEQFFGPGTRLTVL.

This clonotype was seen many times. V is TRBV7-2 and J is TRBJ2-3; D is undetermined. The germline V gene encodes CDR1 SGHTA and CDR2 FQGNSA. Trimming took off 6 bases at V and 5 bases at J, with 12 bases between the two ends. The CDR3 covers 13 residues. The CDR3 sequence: CASSYVAGDTQYF. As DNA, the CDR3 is TGTGCCAGCAGTTATGTAGCAGGAGATACGCAGTATTTT.

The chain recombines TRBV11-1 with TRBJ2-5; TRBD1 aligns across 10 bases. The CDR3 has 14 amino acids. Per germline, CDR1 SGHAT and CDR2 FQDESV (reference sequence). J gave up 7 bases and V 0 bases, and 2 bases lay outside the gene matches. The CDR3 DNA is TGTGCCAGCAGCTTAGCGGGACAGGGGCTGACCCAGTACTTC. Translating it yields CASSLAGQGLTQYF.

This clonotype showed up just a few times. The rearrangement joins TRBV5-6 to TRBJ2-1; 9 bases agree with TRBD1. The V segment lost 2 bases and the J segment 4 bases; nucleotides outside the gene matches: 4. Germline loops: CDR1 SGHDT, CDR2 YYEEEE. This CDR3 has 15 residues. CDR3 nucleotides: TGTGCCAGCAGCTTTAAGGACAGGGGATACAATGAGCAGTTCTTC. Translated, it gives CASSFKDRGYNEQFF. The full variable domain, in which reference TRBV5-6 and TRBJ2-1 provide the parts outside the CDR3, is DAGVTQSPTHLIKTRGQQVTLRCSPKSGHDTVSWYQQALGQGPQFIFQYYEEEERQRGNFPDRFSGHQFPNYSSELNVNALLLGDSALYLCASSFKDRGYNEQFFGPGTRLTVL.

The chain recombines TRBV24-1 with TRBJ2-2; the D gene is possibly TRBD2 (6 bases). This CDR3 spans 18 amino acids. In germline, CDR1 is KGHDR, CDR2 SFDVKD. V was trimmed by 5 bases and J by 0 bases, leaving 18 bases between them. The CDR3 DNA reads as TGTGCCACCAGTGTCCCAGGTGGAGGGGCCTCGAACACCGGGGAGCTGTTTTTT. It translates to CATSVPGGGASNTGELFF.

CDR3: CASRFQAGGGYEQYV. The CDR3 DNA reads as TGTGCCAGCAGATTTCAGGCGGGCGGAGGATACGAGCAGTACGTC. The rearrangement joins TRBV27 to TRBJ2-7; D might be TRBD2 (5 bases). The CDR3 extends over 15 amino acids. Germline V gene data show CDR1 as MNHEY and CDR2 as SMNVEV (reference sequence). V shed 6 bases and J shed 4 bases, with 19 bases lying between them.

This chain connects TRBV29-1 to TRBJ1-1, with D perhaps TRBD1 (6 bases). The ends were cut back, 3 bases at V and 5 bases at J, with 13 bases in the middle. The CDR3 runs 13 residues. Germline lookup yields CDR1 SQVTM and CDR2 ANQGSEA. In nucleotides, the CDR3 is TGCAGCGTTGAGGGGGCGGGGGCGACTGAAGCTTTCTTT. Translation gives CSVEGAGATEAFF.

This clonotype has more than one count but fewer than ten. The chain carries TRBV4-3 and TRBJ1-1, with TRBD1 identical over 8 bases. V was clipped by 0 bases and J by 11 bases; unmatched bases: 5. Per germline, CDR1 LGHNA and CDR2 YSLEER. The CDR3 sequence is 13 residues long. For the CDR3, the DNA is TGCGCCAGCAGCCAAGAAGGGCGACAGGGGGCTTTCTTT. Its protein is CASSQEGRQGAFF.

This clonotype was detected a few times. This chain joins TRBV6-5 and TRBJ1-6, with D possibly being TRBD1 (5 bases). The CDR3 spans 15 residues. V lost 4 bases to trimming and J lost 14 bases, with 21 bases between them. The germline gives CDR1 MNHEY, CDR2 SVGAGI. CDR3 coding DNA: TGTGCCAGCAGTTGGGTGGGACCGCTCCGGGATTCCCTCCACTTT. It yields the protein CASSWVGPLRDSLHF.